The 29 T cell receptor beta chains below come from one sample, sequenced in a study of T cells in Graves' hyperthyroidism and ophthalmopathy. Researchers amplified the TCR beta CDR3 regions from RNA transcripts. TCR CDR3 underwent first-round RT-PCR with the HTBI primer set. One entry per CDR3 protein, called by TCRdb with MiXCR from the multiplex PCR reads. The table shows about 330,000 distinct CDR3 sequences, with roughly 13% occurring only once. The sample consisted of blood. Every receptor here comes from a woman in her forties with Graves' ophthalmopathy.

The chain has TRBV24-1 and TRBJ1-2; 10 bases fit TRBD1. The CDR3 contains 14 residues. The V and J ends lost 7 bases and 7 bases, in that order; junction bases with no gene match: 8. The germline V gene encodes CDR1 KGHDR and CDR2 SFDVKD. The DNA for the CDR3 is TGTGCCACCAGGGAGACAGGGGGCGTGGGTGGCTACACCTTC. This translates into CATRETGGVGGYTF.

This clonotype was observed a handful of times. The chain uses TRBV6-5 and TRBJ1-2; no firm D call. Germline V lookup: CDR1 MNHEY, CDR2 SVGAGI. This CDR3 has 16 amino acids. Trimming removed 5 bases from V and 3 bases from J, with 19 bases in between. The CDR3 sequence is CASSPRVNSWDYGYTF. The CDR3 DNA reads TGTGCCAGCAGTCCACGGGTCAACTCCTGGGACTATGGCTACACCTTC.

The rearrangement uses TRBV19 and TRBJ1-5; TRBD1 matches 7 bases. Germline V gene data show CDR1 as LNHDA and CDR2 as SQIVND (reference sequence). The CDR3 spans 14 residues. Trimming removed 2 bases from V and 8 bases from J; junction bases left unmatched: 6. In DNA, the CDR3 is TGTGCCAGTAGTATAAGGCAGGGGGAGAAGCCCCAGCATTTT. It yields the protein CASSIRQGEKPQHF. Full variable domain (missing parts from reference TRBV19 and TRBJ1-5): DGGITQSPKYLFRKEGQNVTLSCEQNLNHDAMYWYRQDPGQGLRLIYYSQIVNDFQKGDIAEGYSVSREKKESFPLTVTSAQKNPTAFYLCASSIRQGEKPQHFGDGTRLSIL.

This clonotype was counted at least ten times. The DNA of the CDR3 is TGTGCCAGCAGTCTCCTTAGGCGACGGGTGGGGGGCGAGCAGTACTTC. This translates into CASSLLRRRVGGEQYF. The chain couples TRBV28 to TRBJ2-7, with D perhaps matching TRBD2 (6 bases). The CDR3 contains 16 residues. Trimming took off 5 bases at V and 6 bases at J, with 23 bases between the two ends. Germline V gene data show CDR1 as MDHEN and CDR2 as SYDVKM.

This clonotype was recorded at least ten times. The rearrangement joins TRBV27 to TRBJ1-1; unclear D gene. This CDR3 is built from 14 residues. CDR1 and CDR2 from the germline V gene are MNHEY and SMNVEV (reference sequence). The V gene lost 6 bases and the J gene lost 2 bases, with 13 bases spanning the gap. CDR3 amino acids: CASSPLVDNTEAFF. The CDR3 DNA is TGTGCCAGCAGCCCCCTCGTGGATAACACTGAAGCTTTCTTT.

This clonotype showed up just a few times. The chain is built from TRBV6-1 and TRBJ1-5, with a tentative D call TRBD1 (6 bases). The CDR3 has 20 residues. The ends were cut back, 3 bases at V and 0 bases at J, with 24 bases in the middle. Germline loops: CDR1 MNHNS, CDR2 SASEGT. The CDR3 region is CASSDGGPAGSYSSNQPQHF. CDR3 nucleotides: TGTGCCAGCAGTGATGGGGGGCCGGCAGGGTCTTACTCTAGCAATCAGCCCCAGCATTTT.

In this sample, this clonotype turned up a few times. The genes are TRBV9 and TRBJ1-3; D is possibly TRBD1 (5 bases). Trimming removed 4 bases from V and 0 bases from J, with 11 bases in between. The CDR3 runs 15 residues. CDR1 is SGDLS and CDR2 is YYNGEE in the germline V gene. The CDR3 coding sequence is TGTGCCAGCAGCACAGGACGGGACTCTGGAAACACCATATATTTT. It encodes CASSTGRDSGNTIYF.

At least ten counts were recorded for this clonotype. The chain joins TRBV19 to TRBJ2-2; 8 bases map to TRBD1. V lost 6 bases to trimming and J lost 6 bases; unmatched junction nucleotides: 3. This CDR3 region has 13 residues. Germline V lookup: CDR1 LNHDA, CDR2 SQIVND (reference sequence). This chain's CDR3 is CASSVQGAGELFF. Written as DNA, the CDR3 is TGTGCCAGTAGCGTACAGGGGGCCGGGGAGCTGTTTTTT.

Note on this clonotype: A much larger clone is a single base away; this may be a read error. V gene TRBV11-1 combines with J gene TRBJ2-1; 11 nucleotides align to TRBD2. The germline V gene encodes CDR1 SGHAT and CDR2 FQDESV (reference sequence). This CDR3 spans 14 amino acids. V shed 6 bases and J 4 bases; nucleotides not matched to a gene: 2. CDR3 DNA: TGTGCCAGCAGGGCTAGCGGGAGGTACAATGAGCAGTTCTTC. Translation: CASRASGRYNEQFF. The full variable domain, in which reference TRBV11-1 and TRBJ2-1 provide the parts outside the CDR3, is EAEVAQSPRYKITEKSQAVAFWCDPISGHATLYWYRQILGQGPELLVQFQDESVVDDSQLPKDRFSAERLKGVDSTLKIQPAELGDSAMYLCASRASGRYNEQFFGPGTRLTVL.

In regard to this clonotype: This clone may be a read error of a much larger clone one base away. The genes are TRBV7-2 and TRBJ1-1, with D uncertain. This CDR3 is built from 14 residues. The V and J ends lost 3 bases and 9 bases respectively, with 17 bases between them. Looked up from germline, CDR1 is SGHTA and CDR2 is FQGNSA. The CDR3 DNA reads TGTGCCAGCAGCTTTGGGCTCGGGGAGACTCAAGCTTTCTTT. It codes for CASSFGLGETQAFF.

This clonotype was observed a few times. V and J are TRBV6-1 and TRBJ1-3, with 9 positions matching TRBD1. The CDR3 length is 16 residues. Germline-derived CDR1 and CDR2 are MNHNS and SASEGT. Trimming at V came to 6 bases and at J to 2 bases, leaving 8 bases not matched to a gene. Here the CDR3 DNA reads TGTGCCAGCAGCTCCCCCCGACAGGGGGCTGGAAACACCATATATTTT. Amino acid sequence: CASSSPRQGAGNTIYF.

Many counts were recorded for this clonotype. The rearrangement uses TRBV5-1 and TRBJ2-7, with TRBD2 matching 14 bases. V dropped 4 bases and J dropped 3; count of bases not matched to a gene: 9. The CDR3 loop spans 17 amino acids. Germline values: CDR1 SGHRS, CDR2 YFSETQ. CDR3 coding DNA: TGCGCCAGCAGCGAAGGACCTGGGACTAGCGGGAGCTACGAGCAGTACTTC. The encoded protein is CASSEGPGTSGSYEQYF.

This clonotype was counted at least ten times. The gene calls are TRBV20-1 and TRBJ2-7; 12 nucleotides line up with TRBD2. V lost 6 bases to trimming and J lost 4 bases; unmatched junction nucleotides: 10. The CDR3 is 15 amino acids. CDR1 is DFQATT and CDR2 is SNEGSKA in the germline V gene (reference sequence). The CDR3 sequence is CSAVTTTSGRYEQYF. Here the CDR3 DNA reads TGCAGTGCCGTAACAACCACTAGCGGGAGGTACGAGCAGTACTTC.

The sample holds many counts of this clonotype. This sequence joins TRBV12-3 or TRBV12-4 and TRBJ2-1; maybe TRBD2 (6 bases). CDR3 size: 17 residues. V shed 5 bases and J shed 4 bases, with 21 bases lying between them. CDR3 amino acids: CASSLPGRVGGYNEQFF. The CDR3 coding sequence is TGTGCCAGCAGTCTACCCGGACGGGTTGGGGGGTACAATGAGCAGTTCTTC.

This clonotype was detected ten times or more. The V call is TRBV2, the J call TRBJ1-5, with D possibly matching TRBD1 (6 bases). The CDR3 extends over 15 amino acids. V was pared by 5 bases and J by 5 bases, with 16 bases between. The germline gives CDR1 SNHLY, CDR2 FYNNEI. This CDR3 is CASSSDRNPHQPQHF. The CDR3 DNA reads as TGTGCCAGCAGTTCTGACAGGAACCCACATCAGCCCCAGCATTTT.

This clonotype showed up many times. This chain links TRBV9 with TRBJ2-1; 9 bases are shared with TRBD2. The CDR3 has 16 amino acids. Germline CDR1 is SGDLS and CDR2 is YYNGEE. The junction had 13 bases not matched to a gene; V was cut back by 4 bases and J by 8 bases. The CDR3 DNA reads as TGTGCCAGCAGCCCCCGGGTTTGGCTAGCGGGGCATGAGCAGTTCTTC. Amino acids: CASSPRVWLAGHEQFF.

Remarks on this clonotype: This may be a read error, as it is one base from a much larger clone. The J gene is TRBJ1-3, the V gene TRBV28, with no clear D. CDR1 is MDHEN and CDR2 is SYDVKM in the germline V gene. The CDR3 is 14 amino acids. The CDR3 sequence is CASSPFNFGKTIYF. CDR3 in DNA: TGTGCCAGCAGCCCCTTTAACTTTGGAAAGACCATATATTTT.

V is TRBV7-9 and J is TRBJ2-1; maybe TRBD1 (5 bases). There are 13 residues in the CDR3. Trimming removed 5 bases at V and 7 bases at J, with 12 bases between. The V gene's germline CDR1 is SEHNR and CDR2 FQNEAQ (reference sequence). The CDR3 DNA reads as TGTGCCAGCAGCCCAGACAGCCAAAATGAGCAGTTCTTC. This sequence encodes CASSPDSQNEQFF.

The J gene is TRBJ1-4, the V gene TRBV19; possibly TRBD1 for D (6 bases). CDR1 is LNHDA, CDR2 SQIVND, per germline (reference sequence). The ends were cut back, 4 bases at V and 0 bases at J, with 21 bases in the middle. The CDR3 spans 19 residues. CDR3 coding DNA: TGTGCCAGTAGTAATCGCCGAGGACAGCTTACTGCAACTAATGAAAAACTGTTTTTT. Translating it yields CASSNRRGQLTATNEKLFF.

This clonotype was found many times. CDR3 sequence reads: CASPKTYLGTEAFF. CDR3 nucleotide sequence: TGTGCCAGCCCAAAAACCTACCTGGGCACTGAAGCTTTCTTT. V is TRBV6-1 and J is TRBJ1-1; no definite D call. The CDR3 consists of 14 residues. The germline V gene has CDR1 MNHNS and CDR2 SASEGT. V lost 8 bases and J 4 bases, leaving 17 bases between the germline ends.

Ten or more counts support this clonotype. CDR3 nucleotide sequence: TGCAGCGTGGCGAGGAATAACAATGAGCAGTTCTTC. Encoded protein: CSVARNNNEQFF. The V and J genes are TRBV29-1 and TRBJ2-1; no clear D. The length of the CDR3 is 12 residues. V lost 6 bases to trimming and J lost 5 bases, with 11 bases between them. Germline V gene lookup returns CDR1 SQVTM and CDR2 ANQGSEA.

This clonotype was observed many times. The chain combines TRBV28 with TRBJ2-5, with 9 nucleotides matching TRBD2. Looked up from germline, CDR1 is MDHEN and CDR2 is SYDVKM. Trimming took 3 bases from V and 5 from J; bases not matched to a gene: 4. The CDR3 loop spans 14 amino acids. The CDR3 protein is CASSFSGGKETQYF. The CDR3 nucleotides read TGTGCCAGCAGTTTTAGCGGGGGTAAGGAGACCCAGTACTTC.

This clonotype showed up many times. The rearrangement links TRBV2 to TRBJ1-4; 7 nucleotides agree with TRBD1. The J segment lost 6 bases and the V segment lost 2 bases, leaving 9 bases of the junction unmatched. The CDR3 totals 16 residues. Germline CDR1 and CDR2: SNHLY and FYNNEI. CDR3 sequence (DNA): TGTGCCAGCAGTGAACTTCCGGGACAGACTTATGAAAAACTGTTTTTT. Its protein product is CASSELPGQTYEKLFF.

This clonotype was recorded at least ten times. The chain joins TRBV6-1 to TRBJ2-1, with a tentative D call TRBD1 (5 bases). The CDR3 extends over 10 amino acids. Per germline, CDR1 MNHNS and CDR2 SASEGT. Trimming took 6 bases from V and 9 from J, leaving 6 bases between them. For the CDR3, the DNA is TGTGCCAGCAGACAGGTTGAGCAGTTCTTC. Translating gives CASRQVEQFF.

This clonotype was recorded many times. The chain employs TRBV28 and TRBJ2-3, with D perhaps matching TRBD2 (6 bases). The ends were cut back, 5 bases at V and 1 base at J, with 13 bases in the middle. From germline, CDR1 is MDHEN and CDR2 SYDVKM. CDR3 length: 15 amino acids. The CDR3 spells CASSAPGLGTDTQYF. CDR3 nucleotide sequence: TGTGCCAGCAGTGCGCCGGGACTTGGCACAGATACGCAGTATTTT.

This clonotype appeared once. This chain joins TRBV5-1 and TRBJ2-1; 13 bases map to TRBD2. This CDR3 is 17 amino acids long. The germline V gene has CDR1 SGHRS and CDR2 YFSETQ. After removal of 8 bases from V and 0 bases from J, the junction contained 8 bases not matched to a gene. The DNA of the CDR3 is TGCGCCAGTCGGACTAGCGGGAGATTAGACTCCTACAATGAGCAGTTCTTC. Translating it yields CASRTSGRLDSYNEQFF.

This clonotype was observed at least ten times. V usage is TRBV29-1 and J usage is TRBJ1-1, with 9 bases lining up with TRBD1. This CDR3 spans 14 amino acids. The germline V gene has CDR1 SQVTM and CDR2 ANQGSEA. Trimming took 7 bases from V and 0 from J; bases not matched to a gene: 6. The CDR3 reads CSGGQGSMNTEAFF. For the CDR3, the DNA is TGCAGCGGGGGACAGGGTAGCATGAACACTGAAGCTTTCTTT.

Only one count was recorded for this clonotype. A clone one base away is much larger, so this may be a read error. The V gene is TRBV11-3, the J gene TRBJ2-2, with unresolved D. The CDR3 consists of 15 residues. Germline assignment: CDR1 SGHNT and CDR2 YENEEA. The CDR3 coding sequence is TGTACCAGCAGCTTCGGAGATGGAGACACCGGGGAGCTGTTTTTT. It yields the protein CTSSFGDGDTGELFF.

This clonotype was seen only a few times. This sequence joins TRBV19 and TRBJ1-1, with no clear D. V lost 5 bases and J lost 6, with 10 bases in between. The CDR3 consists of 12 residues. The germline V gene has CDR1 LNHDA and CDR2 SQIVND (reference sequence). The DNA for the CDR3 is TGTGCCAGTAGTCCCGCTCTATCTGAAGCTTTCTTT. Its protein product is CASSPALSEAFF.